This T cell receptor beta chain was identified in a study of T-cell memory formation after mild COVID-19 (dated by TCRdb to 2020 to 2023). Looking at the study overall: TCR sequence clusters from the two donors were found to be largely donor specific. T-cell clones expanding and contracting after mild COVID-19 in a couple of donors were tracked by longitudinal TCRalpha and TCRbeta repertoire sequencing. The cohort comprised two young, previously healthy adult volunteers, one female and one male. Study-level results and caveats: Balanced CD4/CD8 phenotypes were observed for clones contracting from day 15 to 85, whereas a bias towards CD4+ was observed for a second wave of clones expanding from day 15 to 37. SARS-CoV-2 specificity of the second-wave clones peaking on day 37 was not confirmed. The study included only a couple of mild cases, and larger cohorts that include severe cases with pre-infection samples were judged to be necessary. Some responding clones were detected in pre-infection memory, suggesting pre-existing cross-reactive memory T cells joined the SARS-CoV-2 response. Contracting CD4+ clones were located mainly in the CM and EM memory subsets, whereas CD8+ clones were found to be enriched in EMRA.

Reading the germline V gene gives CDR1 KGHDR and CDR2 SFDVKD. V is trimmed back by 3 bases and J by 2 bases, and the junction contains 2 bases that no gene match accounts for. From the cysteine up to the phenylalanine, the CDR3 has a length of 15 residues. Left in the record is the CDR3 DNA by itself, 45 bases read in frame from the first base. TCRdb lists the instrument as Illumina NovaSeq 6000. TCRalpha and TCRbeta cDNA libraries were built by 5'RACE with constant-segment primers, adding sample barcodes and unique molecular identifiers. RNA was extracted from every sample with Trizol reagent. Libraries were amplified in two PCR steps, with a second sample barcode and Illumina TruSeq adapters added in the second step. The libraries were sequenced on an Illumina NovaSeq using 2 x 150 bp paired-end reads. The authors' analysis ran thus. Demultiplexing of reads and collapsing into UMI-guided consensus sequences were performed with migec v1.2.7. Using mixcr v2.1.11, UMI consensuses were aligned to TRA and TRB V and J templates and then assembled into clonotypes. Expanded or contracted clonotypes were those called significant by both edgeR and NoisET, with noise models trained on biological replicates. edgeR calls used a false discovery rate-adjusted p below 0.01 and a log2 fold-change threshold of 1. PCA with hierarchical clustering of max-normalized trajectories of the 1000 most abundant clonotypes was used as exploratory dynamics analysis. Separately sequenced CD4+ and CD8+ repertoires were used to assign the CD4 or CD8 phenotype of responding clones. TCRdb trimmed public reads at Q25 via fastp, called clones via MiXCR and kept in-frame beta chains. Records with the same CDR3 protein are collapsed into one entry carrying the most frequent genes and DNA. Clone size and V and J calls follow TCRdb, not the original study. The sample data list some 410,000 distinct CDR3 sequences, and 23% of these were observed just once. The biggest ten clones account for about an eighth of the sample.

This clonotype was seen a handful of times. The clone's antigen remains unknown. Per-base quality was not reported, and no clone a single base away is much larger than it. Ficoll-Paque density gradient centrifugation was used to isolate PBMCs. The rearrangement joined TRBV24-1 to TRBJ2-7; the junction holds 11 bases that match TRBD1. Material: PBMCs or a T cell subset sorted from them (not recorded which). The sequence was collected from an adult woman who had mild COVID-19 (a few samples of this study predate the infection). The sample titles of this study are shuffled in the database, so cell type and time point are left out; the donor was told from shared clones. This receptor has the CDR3 CATSDGGQGAYEQYF. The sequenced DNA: TGTGCCACCAGTGATGGGGGACAGGGGGCCTACGAGCAGTACTTC.